The 8 T cell receptor beta chains in this list originate from one sample, sequenced in a study of memory CD8 T cells in hepatitis C reinfection. The time point was: late/post reinfection, 12 to 24 weeks after detection. TCR sequencing was done directly ex vivo on sorted cells, without expansion in vitro. Generated by immunoSEQ multiplex PCR, the TCRdb table keeps only in-frame clones and is missing some. The sample lists about 46,000 clones, 89% occurring once. The sequencing input was naive CD8+ T cells sorted from blood. These receptors all stem from a man between 18 and 35 years old with hepatitis C virus infection.

The chain is built from TRBV5-5 and TRBJ2-5, with 7 nucleotides matching TRBD2. Germline lookup yields CDR1 SGHKS and CDR2 YYEKEE (reference sequence). Losses at the gene ends were 1 base for V and 11 bases for J; bases not matched to a gene: 5. CDR3 length: 12 amino acids. The CDR3 region is CASSLRRGEQYF. CDR3 nucleotide sequence: TGTGCCAGCAGCTTGCGCCGGGGGGAGCAGTACTTC. Drawing the rest from reference TRBV5-5 and TRBJ2-5, the complete variable domain is DAGVTQSPTHLIKTRGQQVTLRCSPISGHKSVSWYQQVLGQGPQFIFQYYEKEERGRGNFPDRFSARQFPNYSSELNVNALLLGDSALYLCASSLRRGEQYFGPGTRLLVL.

J is TRBJ2-2 and V is TRBV9; the match to TRBD1 covers 8 bases. This CDR3 has 20 residues. V lost 3 bases and J lost 3; bases outside the gene matches: 19. CDR1 SGDLS and CDR2 YYNGEE come from the germline V gene. CDR3 amino acids: CASSAPRSATGGHHTGELFF. CDR3 DNA: TGTGCCAGCAGCGCACCTCGTTCGGCTACAGGGGGGCACCACACCGGGGAGCTGTTTTTT.

The rearrangement joins TRBV7-2 to TRBJ2-7; TRBD2 agrees at 12 bases. Germline CDR1 SGHTA, CDR2 FQGNSA. The CDR3 consists of 18 residues. Unmatched junction bases numbered 9, after V lost 3 bases and J lost 0 bases. The CDR3 region is CASSLETSGSVSSYEQYF. In DNA form, the CDR3 reads TGTGCCAGCAGCTTGGAGACTAGCGGGAGCGTAAGCTCCTACGAGCAGTACTTC. Combining the CDR3 with reference TRBV7-2 and TRBJ2-7 gives the whole variable domain GAGVSQSPSNKVTEKGKDVELRCDPISGHTALYWYRQSLGQGLEFLIYFQGNSAPDKSGLPSDRFSAERTGGSVSTLTIQRTQQEDSAVYLCASSLETSGSVSSYEQYFGPGTRLTVT.

This CDR3 is CASSQDLGGRAGELFF. The CDR3 DNA is TGCGCCAGCAGCCAAGATCTCGGGGGAAGGGCCGGGGAGCTGTTTTTT. This sequence joins TRBV4-3 and TRBJ2-2, with D perhaps matching TRBD2 (6 bases). There are 16 residues in the CDR3. From germline, CDR1 is LGHNA and CDR2 YSLEER. With 0 bases removed from V and 6 bases from J, the gap between germline ends came to 14 bases.

The V gene is TRBV5-6, the J gene TRBJ1-1, with D possibly being TRBD1 (5 bases). Germline CDR1 SGHDT, CDR2 YYEEEE. The CDR3 is 16 residues long. Trimming cost V 3 bases and J 4 bases, with 19 bases left between them. CDR3 sequence: CASSSGWGVLGTEAFF. CDR3 bases: TGTGCCAGCAGCTCGGGGTGGGGGGTTCTCGGCACTGAAGCTTTCTTT.

This clone was found once. J is TRBJ2-5 and V is TRBV6-5; D gene unclear. Germline V gives CDR1 MNHEY, CDR2 SVGAGI. This CDR3 is built from 15 residues. Deletions cut 3 bases from V and 0 bases from J, with 11 bases between. For the CDR3, the DNA is TGTGCCAGCAGTTATTTCTCCTCGTACCAAGAGACCCAGTACTTC. Amino acids: CASSYFSSYQETQYF.

V usage is TRBV13 and J usage is TRBJ2-1, with TRBD2 as a possible D gene (9 bases). Germline V CDR1 and CDR2: PRHDT, FYEKMQ (reference sequence). Trimming cost V 5 bases and J 10 bases, with 18 bases left between them. The CDR3 runs to 14 residues. The CDR3 DNA reads as TGTGCCAGCAGCCAGGGGGCGGGGGGGCAAGAGCAGTTCTTC. Protein product: CASSQGAGGQEQFF.

The V and J genes are TRBV2 and TRBJ1-1; tentative D call: TRBD1 (6 bases). The germline V and J ends were trimmed by 6 bases and 6 bases, with 20 bases remaining between them. Germline CDR1 reads SNHLY; CDR2 reads FYNNEI. This CDR3 is 15 amino acids long. The CDR3 DNA follows: TGTGCCAGCAGCCACTCTTCCACAGGGAAGTCTGAAGCTTTCTTT. Translating it yields CASSHSSTGKSEAFF.